In this sample, the clone carrying this T cell receptor (beta chain) turned up a few times. The antigen remains unidentified. Germline V lookup: CDR1 MGHRA, CDR2 YSYEKL. CDR3 length equals 15 residues. The ends lost 1 base at V and 4 bases at J; junction bases unmatched: 4. MiXCR, applied by TCRdb to the 5' RACE reads, yields one record per CDR3 protein. The repertoire has 250,000 to 400,000 distinct CDR3 sequences, approximately 4.5% of them found once; the top ten carry just under 20%. The data were taken from a study of T cells after yellow fever vaccination. Background on the study: The SMART-Seq v4 Ultra Low Input method served to prepare the low-cell-number fractions.

Whole-study results and caveats: At around 95% for CD4 and roughly 87% for CD8, most primary-vaccination clones showed up again after the booster.

The clonotype originates from a man younger than 35 who received the YFV17D yellow fever vaccine. The sample in question was PBMCs, obtained 15 days after the yellow fever booster vaccination. The V and J genes are TRBV4-1 and TRBJ2-7, with 10 positions matching TRBD2. The CDR3 here is CASSQGAGGIYEQYF. The CDR3, as DNA: TGCGCCAGCAGCCAAGGAGCGGGGGGGATTTACGAGCAGTACTTC.